This TCR beta chain comes out of a study of blood T cell repertoires in COVID-19. In the study overall: COVID-19 samples, acute and convalescent, were from the United States, Italy and Spain. T cells, B-cell-depleted T cells, or PBMCs provided the cDNA or gDNA that served as material.

Germline V lookup: CDR1 GTSNPN, CDR2 SVGIG (reference sequence). V shed 3 bases, J shed 6 bases, and the junction held 6 bases outside the gene matches. The CDR3 is made up of 14 amino acids. In the original workflow: Estimated nucleated cell counts came from reference gene primer amplification. TCRdb's table, derived via immunoSEQ multiplex PCR, lists solely in-frame clones and lacks some. V and J calls and clone size are given by that table; D and trimming were obtained from the DNA. The sample yields approximately 670,000 clones, 85% to 90% seen once. This TCR was recovered from a young woman with acute or convalescent COVID-19. Source material: peripheral blood. The J gene is TRBJ2-3, the V gene TRBV30, with 10 bases matching TRBD1. CDR3 sequence: CAWSPGQGFDTQYF. The DNA of the CDR3 is TGTGCCTGGAGCCCGGGACAGGGGTTCGATACGCAGTATTTT.